The clone carrying this TCR beta chain has just a few counts. Its target is unknown. The V and J ends lost 5 bases and 3 bases respectively, with 8 bases between them. The CDR3 spans 13 residues. Sorting selected naive CD8 T cells with a CD8+CD4-CCR7+CD45RA+ phenotype. These data belong to a study of molecular identifiers for immune sequencing clone quantification. General observations from the study: Clones of above 20 RNA copies carried over 99% of effector molecules; in naive cells they carried under 1%.

The use of previously described methods and listed TCR primers produced the bulk TCR libraries. TCRdb called the PCR reads again in MiXCR, with one record for every CDR3 protein. Among 40,000 to 45,000 distinct CDR3 sequences listed, roughly a fifth were seen once. The sequence was collected from a human donor in good health. Some libraries in this study had Jurkat cell RNA spiked in. The genes are TRBV12-3 or TRBV12-4 and TRBJ2-1; weak D call: TRBD1 (5 bases). The sequencing sample was made of naive CD8+ T cells from blood, with Jurkat cell RNA spiked in. The subset was: FACS-sorted CD8+CD4-CCR7+CD45RA+ naive T cells. CDR3: CASSLDSYNEQFF. CDR3 DNA sequence: TGTGCCAGCAGTCTAGACAGCTACAATGAGCAGTTCTTC.